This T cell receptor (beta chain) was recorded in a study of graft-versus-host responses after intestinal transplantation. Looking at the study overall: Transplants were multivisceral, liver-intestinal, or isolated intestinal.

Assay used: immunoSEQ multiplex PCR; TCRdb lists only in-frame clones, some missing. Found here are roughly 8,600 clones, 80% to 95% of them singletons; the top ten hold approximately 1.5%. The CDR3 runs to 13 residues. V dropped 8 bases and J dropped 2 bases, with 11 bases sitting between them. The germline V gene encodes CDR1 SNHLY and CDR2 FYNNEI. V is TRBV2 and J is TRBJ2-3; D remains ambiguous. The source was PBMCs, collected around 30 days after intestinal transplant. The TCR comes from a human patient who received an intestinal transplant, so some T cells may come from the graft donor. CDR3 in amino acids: CASWADYTDTQYF. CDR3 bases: TGTGCCAGCTGGGCAGATTACACAGATACGCAGTATTTT.